One and the same sample provided the 30 T cell receptor beta chains below, sequenced in a study of human T cells and chemical hapten exposure. Time point indicated: pre-sensitization, week 0. Treatment specified: therapeutic diphenylcyclopropenone sensitization with weekly scalp DPC. TCRdb re-called the RACE reads through MiXCR, storing one row per CDR3 protein. In the table there are roughly 110,000 distinct CDR3 sequences, approximately 12% of which are singletons. This material consisted of whole blood, taken in connection with sensitization to the hapten diphenylcyclopropenone (DPC). All receptors come from a woman aged 45-60 years with alopecia areata. Some clones in this sample may be carry-over from other donors' samples.

This clonotype was seen only a few times. J is TRBJ1-2 and V is TRBV29-1, with D hard to call. The CDR3 is made up of 11 amino acids. CDR1 and CDR2 (germline): SQVTM, ANQGSEA. Trimming took off 7 bases at V and 4 bases at J, with 10 bases between the two ends. The CDR3 sequence is CSGDVSYGYTF. CDR3 nucleotide sequence: TGCAGCGGGGATGTGAGCTATGGCTACACCTTC.

The chain uses TRBV28 and TRBJ1-1, with no clear D. Per germline, CDR1 MDHEN and CDR2 SYDVKM. V lost 5 bases and J lost 0, with 7 bases in between. The CDR3 length is 13 residues. CDR3 nucleotides: TGTGCCAGCAGTCCTATTTTGAACACTGAAGCTTTCTTT. Translating it yields CASSPILNTEAFF.

The genes are TRBV29-1 and TRBJ2-7, with 7 bases that match TRBD1. This CDR3 has 13 residues. The V and J ends lost 7 bases and 2 bases, in that order; junction bases with no gene match: 8. Germline loops: CDR1 SQVTM, CDR2 ANQGSEA. CDR3: CSAGRDSAYEQYF. The CDR3 bases are TGCAGCGCCGGCCGGGACAGTGCCTACGAGCAGTACTTC.

This clonotype came up a few times. The chain joins TRBV6-1 to TRBJ2-3; no definite D call. CDR3 length equals 17 residues. The V gene lost 4 bases and the J gene lost 0 bases, with 17 bases spanning the gap. Germline V gene data show CDR1 as MNHNS and CDR2 as SASEGT. For the CDR3, the DNA is TGTGCCAGCAGTGGATATATAGGCGCCACTAGCACAGATACGCAGTATTTT. Translating gives CASSGYIGATSTDTQYF.

This clonotype has at least ten counts. The J gene is TRBJ1-1, the V gene TRBV4-2; D is uncertain. In germline, CDR1 is LGHNA, CDR2 YNFKEQ. Trimming cost V 0 bases and J 8 bases, with 13 bases left between them. This CDR3 has 14 amino acids. The CDR3 nucleotides are TGTGCCAGCAGCCAAGAATTGCAGAAGTCAGAAGCTTTCTTT. It encodes CASSQELQKSEAFF.

This clonotype was observed at least ten times. V is TRBV2 and J is TRBJ2-4, with D perhaps TRBD2 (6 bases). CDR1 and CDR2 (germline): SNHLY, FYNNEI. Trimming cost V 2 bases and J 3 bases, with 11 bases left between them. The CDR3 has 15 residues. The DNA for the CDR3 is TGTGCCAGCAGTGAATCGGGGGTCGGCAAAAACATTCAGTACTTC. Its translation is CASSESGVGKNIQYF.

This clonotype has ten or more counts. The chain combines TRBV6-2 or TRBV6-3 with TRBJ1-1; a possible D gene is TRBD1 (5 bases). V lost 6 bases and J 5 bases, leaving 16 bases between the germline ends. The CDR3 consists of 14 residues. In germline, CDR1 is MNHEY, CDR2 SVGEGT. The chain's CDR3 is CASSLLGEGTEAFF. DNA for the CDR3: TGTGCCAGCAGCCTACTGGGGGAGGGGACTGAAGCTTTCTTT.

This clonotype appeared a few times. The chain recombines TRBV27 with TRBJ2-3, with D tentatively TRBD1 (6 bases). The V and J ends lost 2 bases and 2 bases respectively, with 8 bases between them. The germline V gene encodes CDR1 MNHEY and CDR2 SMNVEV (reference sequence). This CDR3 has 14 amino acids. In DNA, the CDR3 is TGTGCCAGCAGTTTACAGGGGATCACAGATACGCAGTATTTT. It codes for CASSLQGITDTQYF.

This clonotype occurred a few times. V gene TRBV11-2 combines with J gene TRBJ1-1; D remains ambiguous. Germline V gene data show CDR1 as SGHAT and CDR2 as FQNNGV. This CDR3 has 12 amino acids. V lost 4 bases, J lost 8 bases, and 11 bases lay in between. The CDR3 here is CASSSVRGEAFF. The CDR3 DNA sequence: TGTGCCAGCAGCTCCGTGCGAGGCGAAGCTTTCTTT.

This clonotype showed up just a few times. J is TRBJ2-7 and V is TRBV10-1; possible D gene TRBD1, 5 bases. The CDR3 extends over 14 amino acids. Germline loops: CDR1 WNHNN, CDR2 SYGVQD (reference sequence). Trimming removed 5 bases at V and 0 bases at J, with 11 bases between. CDR3 in DNA: TGCGCCAGCAGTATGGACACCTCCTCCTACGAGCAGTACTTC. Its translation is CASSMDTSSYEQYF.

A few counts support this clonotype. The chain combines TRBV12-3 or TRBV12-4 with TRBJ2-5; D perhaps matches TRBD1 (5 bases). This CDR3 spans 15 amino acids. V was trimmed by 6 bases and J by 0 bases, leaving 14 bases between them. CDR3 protein: CASRPRAQYQETQYF. The CDR3 DNA reads TGTGCCAGCAGGCCCAGGGCCCAGTACCAAGAGACCCAGTACTTC.

This chain joins TRBV19 and TRBJ2-1; D perhaps matches TRBD2 (5 bases). CDR3 length equals 16 residues. Trimming removed 5 bases at V and 0 bases at J, with 14 bases between. CDR1 is LNHDA and CDR2 is SQIVND in the germline V gene (reference sequence). CDR3 region: CASSAFAGSSYNEQFF. The DNA of the CDR3 is TGTGCCAGTAGTGCCTTTGCGGGTAGCTCCTACAATGAGCAGTTCTTC.

The table lists this clonotype with a few counts. The chain links TRBV18 to TRBJ1-2; a possible D gene is TRBD1 (6 bases). V lost 3 bases and J 6 bases, leaving 14 bases between the germline ends. The germline CDR1 and CDR2 sequences are KGHSH and LQKENI. The CDR3 length is 14 residues. This chain's CDR3 is CASSPGTGNDGYTF. The CDR3 DNA follows: TGTGCCAGCTCACCTGGCACAGGGAACGATGGCTACACCTTC.

The rearrangement uses TRBV7-9 and TRBJ2-7; D not resolved. Trimming took 1 base from V and 4 from J, leaving 11 bases between them. Germline V lookup: CDR1 SEHNR, CDR2 FQNEAQ (reference sequence). This CDR3 comprises 14 residues. CDR3 bases: TGTGCCAGCAGCTTAGGCTTAGGGATTTACGAGCAGTACTTC. Its translation is CASSLGLGIYEQYF.

This clonotype was picked up a small number of times. CDR3 nucleotides: TGTGCCATCAGTTCCCCCTTCCTGGGCTCCTACGAGCAGTACTTC. Translating it yields CAISSPFLGSYEQYF. The chain recombines TRBV10-3 with TRBJ2-7; D call uncertain. The CDR3 sequence is 15 residues long. Germline V lookup: CDR1 ENHRY, CDR2 SYGVKD. Between the trimmed V and J ends, which lost 5 bases and 0 bases, there was a span of 14 bases.

This clonotype was detected many times. The V call is TRBV14, the J call TRBJ1-5; D is ambiguous. This CDR3 contains 13 residues. CDR1 is SGHDN and CDR2 is FVKESK in the germline V gene. Trimming took off 1 base at V and 11 bases at J, with 12 bases between the two ends. The CDR3 here is CASSQGPSGAQHF. The CDR3 DNA follows: TGTGCCAGCAGCCAAGGGCCTTCAGGAGCCCAGCATTTT.

Written as DNA, the CDR3 is TGTGCCAGCAGGTACAACACTGAAGCTTTCTTT. Translation gives CASRYNTEAFF. The chain has TRBV28 and TRBJ1-1; no clear D gene. With 6 bases removed from V and 2 bases from J, the gap between germline ends came to 4 bases. The CDR3 contains 11 residues. Germline V gene lookup returns CDR1 MDHEN and CDR2 SYDVKM.

This clonotype was recorded a few times. J is TRBJ2-6 and V is TRBV11-2; TRBD1 aligns across 12 bases. This CDR3 contains 22 residues. Germline values: CDR1 SGHAT, CDR2 FQNNGV. V shed 6 bases and J 0 bases; nucleotides not matched to a gene: 18. The DNA for the CDR3 is TGTGCCAGCAGGCAATATGGGACAGGGGGCAATACCGCCATCTCTGGGGCCAACGTCCTGACTTTC. Encoded protein: CASRQYGTGGNTAISGANVLTF.

In this sample, this clonotype turned up a few times. This chain connects TRBV5-1 to TRBJ2-1; no definite D call. CDR3 length equals 15 residues. The V gene lost 3 bases and the J gene lost 5 bases, with 15 bases spanning the gap. From germline, CDR1 is SGHRS and CDR2 YFSETQ. The CDR3 loop is CASSSKVPADNEQFF. In nucleotides, the CDR3 is TGCGCCAGCAGCTCGAAAGTTCCCGCCGACAATGAGCAGTTCTTC.

This clonotype was seen more than once but under ten times. The CDR3 reads CASSFSYLETQYF. Written as DNA, the CDR3 is TGTGCCAGCAGCTTTAGCTACCTAGAGACCCAGTACTTC. This rearrangement joins TRBV7-2 to TRBJ2-5; no clear D gene. V dropped 3 bases and J dropped 4 bases, with 9 bases sitting between them. This CDR3 contains 13 residues. CDR1 SGHTA and CDR2 FQGNSA come from the germline V gene.

This clonotype occurred many times. This rearrangement joins TRBV5-5 to TRBJ1-1; D remains ambiguous. The CDR3 extends over 13 amino acids. From germline, CDR1 is SGHKS and CDR2 YYEKEE (reference sequence). V was clipped by 4 bases and J by 8 bases, with 15 bases between them. CDR3: CASSLPAGPEAFF. For the CDR3, the DNA is TGTGCCAGCAGCCTTCCGGCCGGGCCAGAAGCTTTCTTT.

The chain carries TRBV12-3 or TRBV12-4 and TRBJ2-2; 10 nucleotides match TRBD2. This CDR3 is 16 amino acids long. J lost 5 bases, V lost 3 bases, and 6 bases had no gene match. The CDR3 nucleotides read TGTGCCAGCAGTTTCCGGACTAGCGGAGAAACCGGGGAGCTGTTTTTT. As protein: CASSFRTSGETGELFF.

This clonotype has a handful of counts. The J gene is TRBJ2-1, the V gene TRBV12-3 or TRBV12-4, with a weak D call TRBD2 (6 bases). The ends were cut back, 6 bases at V and 8 bases at J, with 20 bases in the middle. The CDR3 is 15 residues long. The CDR3: CASRTGTPAGDEQFF. Here the CDR3 DNA reads TGTGCCAGCAGGACCGGGACTCCGGCTGGCGATGAGCAGTTCTTC.

This clonotype was seen ten or more times. The chain joins TRBV23-1 to TRBJ2-3, with 11 bases aligning to TRBD2. TRBV23-1 is recorded as an ORF, its role being uncertain. CDR3 length: 16 residues. V was clipped by 4 bases and J by 5 bases; unmatched bases: 8. The CDR3 coding sequence is TGCGCCAGCAGTCCTTTCAGGGGACTAGCGGAAGATACGCAGTATTTT. It codes for CASSPFRGLAEDTQYF.

The table lists this clonotype with many counts. The chain has TRBV29-1 and TRBJ2-1; D ambiguous. The V gene's germline CDR1 is SQVTM and CDR2 ANQGSEA. This CDR3 has 15 residues. Trimming left V 4 bases short and J 0 bases short, with 13 bases between. CDR3 protein: CSVGGRLSSYNEQFF. The CDR3 coding sequence is TGCAGCGTTGGTGGGCGGCTGAGCTCCTACAATGAGCAGTTCTTC.

A note on this clonotype: At one end the junction does not follow the germline gene, possibly because of a read error. V and J are TRBV6-6 and TRBJ2-1; 7 bases agree with TRBD1. CDR1 MNHNY and CDR2 SVGAGI come from the germline V gene (reference sequence). The CDR3 length is 12 residues. CDR3 coding DNA: TGTGCCAGCAGTTATCAAGGGGGCGCATGGATCTTC. This sequence encodes CASSYQGGAWIF.

The V gene is TRBV7-2, the J gene TRBJ2-6; 7 bases are a match to TRBD1. Germline V gives CDR1 SGHTA, CDR2 FQGNSA. The CDR3 spans 16 residues. Trimming removed 5 bases from V and 1 base from J; junction bases left unmatched: 5. The CDR3 spells CASSPAGGSGANVLTF. In DNA, the CDR3 is TGTGCCAGCAGCCCAGCAGGGGGTTCTGGGGCCAACGTCCTGACTTTC.

In its sample, this clonotype was seen a few times. The genes are TRBV24-1 and TRBJ1-5; no clear D gene. CDR1 is KGHDR, CDR2 SFDVKD, per germline. The CDR3 has 15 residues. The ends were cut back, 3 bases at V and 9 bases at J, with 17 bases in the middle. The DNA of the CDR3 is TGTGCCACCAGTGATCCGCGGACGCCTGGCGGGCCCCAGCATTTT. This gives the protein CATSDPRTPGGPQHF.

Here the CDR3 reads CASSPRGGTTYEQYF. CDR3 bases: TGTGCCAGCTCACCACGGGGGGGCACGACCTACGAGCAGTACTTC. The J gene is TRBJ2-7, the V gene TRBV18; perhaps TRBD2 as D (7 bases). The CDR3 has 15 residues. Germline CDR1 is KGHSH and CDR2 is LQKENI. V lost 1 base, J lost 2 bases, and 12 bases lay in between.

The table lists this clonotype with a count of one. This may arise from a read error, as a much more abundant clone is one base away. The V and J genes are TRBV6-5 and TRBJ2-3, with 10 positions matching TRBD2. CDR1 is MNHEY and CDR2 is SVGAGI in the germline V gene. The CDR3 consists of 15 residues. Here the CDR3 DNA reads TGTGCCAGCAGTCCAAGCGGGGGGGCTGCAGATAAGCAGTATTTT. This encodes CASSPSGGAADKQYF.